This TCR beta chain derives from a study of cytomegalovirus exposure and HLA in healthy donors. Germline V gene sequence: CDR1 SGHRS, CDR2 YFSETQ. CDR3 size: 16 residues. J lost 0 bases, V lost 4 bases, and 7 bases had no gene match. TCRdb's copy holds only in-frame clones and misses some; the assay was immunoSEQ multiplex PCR. The sample has over 85,000 clones; 84% are singletons. Sequenced sample: PBMCs. V is TRBV5-1 and J is TRBJ1-1, with 9 nucleotides matching TRBD1. This clonotype originated in a woman aged 18-29 years in good health and CMV-seropositive. The CDR3 DNA is TGCGCCAGCAGCCATAGGACAGGGGCGTTGAACACTGAAGCTTTCTTT. Translation gives CASSHRTGALNTEAFF.